The TCR beta chain described here comes from a study of control samples from healthy donors and cancer patients. The CDR3 totals 16 residues. Germline loops: CDR1 SEHNR, CDR2 FQNEAQ (reference sequence). J was trimmed by 5 bases and V by 7 bases; bases with no gene match: 15. Sequencing was performed with immunoSEQ multiplex PCR; in TCRdb, only in-frame clones are kept and a portion is missing. The repertoire includes around 80,000 clones, nearly 90% of them detected once, and around 5.7% sits in the top ten. This sequence joins TRBV7-9 and TRBJ2-3, with 7 bases aligning to TRBD2. This clonotype was sampled from a woman in her forties or fifties in good health. Sequences were obtained from blood. Here the CDR3 reads CASMPSGGISGDTQYF. The CDR3 coding sequence is TGTGCCAGCATGCCCTCCGGGGGGATAAGCGGAGATACGCAGTATTTT.